Listed here are 22 T cell receptor beta chains from one sample, sequenced in a study of cytomegalovirus exposure and HLA in healthy donors. The study ran its PCR with 60 Vbeta and 13 Jbeta primers. Assay used: immunoSEQ multiplex PCR; TCRdb lists only in-frame clones, some missing. Of fewer than 150,000 clones in the sample, roughly four fifths were seen once. Sequencing was performed on PBMCs. These receptors were taken from a woman aged 45-65 years in good health and CMV-seronegative.

The rearrangement uses TRBV7-8 and TRBJ2-5; weak D call: TRBD1 (6 bases). The J call is uncertain, as TRBJ2-7 better fits the DNA end. From germline, CDR1 is SGHVS and CDR2 FQNEAQ. This CDR3 contains 15 residues. DNA of the CDR3: TGTGCCAGCAGCACTTTCTACAGGGCTTCCTACGAGCAGTACTTC. Protein product: CASSTFYRASYEQYF.

CDR3 amino acids: CASSKGDAGAFF. The DNA for the CDR3 is TGTGCCAGCAGCAAAGGGGATGCGGGGGCTTTCTTT. This chain uses TRBV21-1 with TRBJ1-1. TRBV21-1 is an annotated pseudogene. CDR3 size: 12 residues.

V gene TRBV19 combines with J gene TRBJ1-1; 11 nucleotides agree with TRBD1. The germline CDR1 and CDR2 sequences are LNHDA and SQIVND (reference sequence). This CDR3 has 16 residues. Germline trimming cut 5 bases from V and 5 bases from J; bases unmatched to any gene: 10. The CDR3 sequence: CASSREGTGGGTEAFF. Here the CDR3 DNA reads TGTGCCAGTAGTCGAGAAGGGACAGGGGGAGGTACTGAAGCTTTCTTT.

The rearrangement joins TRBV6-6 to TRBJ1-3; 11 bases line up with TRBD1. Germline CDR1 MNHNY, CDR2 SVGAGI (reference sequence). This CDR3 is 14 amino acids long. V lost 6 bases to trimming and J lost 5 bases; unmatched junction nucleotides: 3. Here the CDR3 reads CASSQDRGRNTIYF. Here the CDR3 DNA reads TGTGCCAGCAGCCAGGACAGGGGGCGAAACACCATATATTTT.

Remarks on this clone: Its ends do not fully match the called genes, so a read error is possible. The chain recombines TRBV7-7 with TRBJ2-5, with D possibly matching TRBD2 (5 bases). The CDR3 spans 14 residues. Per germline, CDR1 SSHAT and CDR2 FNYEAQ (reference sequence). CDR3 protein: CASSLDRTRETQYF. The CDR3 region has the DNA TGTGCTAGCAGCTTAGACCGGACTCGGGAGACCCAGTACTTC.

In its sample, this clone was seen a few times. This chain links TRBV7-9 with TRBJ2-1, with TRBD1 matching 10 bases. The CDR3 spans 16 residues. Germline loops: CDR1 SEHNR, CDR2 FQNEAQ (reference sequence). The ends lost 5 bases at V and 3 bases at J; junction bases unmatched: 7. The CDR3, as DNA: TGTGCCAGCAGCCCTCGGACAGGGGGAGTCTACAATGAGCAGTTCTTC. It yields the protein CASSPRTGGVYNEQFF.

V usage is TRBV25-1 and J usage is TRBJ1-1, with D unresolved. Germline values: CDR1 MGHDK, CDR2 SYGVNS. Trimming cost V 6 bases and J 4 bases, with 6 bases left between them. The CDR3 consists of 11 residues. The CDR3 is CASSYGTEAFF. CDR3 DNA sequence: TGTGCCAGCAGCTATGGCACTGAAGCTTTCTTT.

The chain has TRBV28 and TRBJ1-1; tentatively, D is TRBD1 (6 bases). Per germline, CDR1 MDHEN and CDR2 SYDVKM. V lost 3 bases to trimming and J lost 1 base, with 15 bases between them. The CDR3 covers 16 residues. The CDR3, as DNA: TGTGCCAGCAGTTTGGGGGCTTCTGGACAGAACACTGAAGCTTTCTTT. This encodes CASSLGASGQNTEAFF.

The rearrangement uses TRBV5-1 and TRBJ1-6, with 9 positions matching TRBD1. CDR3 length: 14 amino acids. J gave up 11 bases and V 4 bases, and 7 bases lay outside the gene matches. Looked up from germline, CDR1 is SGHRS and CDR2 is YFSETQ. CDR3 residues: CASSMGQGLAPLHF. The CDR3 DNA follows: TGCGCCAGCAGCATGGGACAGGGATTGGCACCCCTCCACTTT.

Only a few counts were recorded for this clone. The chain joins TRBV6-4 to TRBJ2-1, with D possibly TRBD1 on 6 matching bases. The CDR3 runs to 15 residues. Looked up from germline, CDR1 is MRHNA and CDR2 is SNTAGT. With 0 bases removed from V and 8 bases from J, the gap between germline ends came to 14 bases. CDR3 loop: CASSDSLQGWDEQFF. The CDR3 DNA reads TGTGCCAGCAGTGACTCCCTGCAGGGGTGGGATGAGCAGTTCTTC.

The chain combines TRBV4-2 with TRBJ2-2, with TRBD2 as a possible D gene (6 bases). V lost 3 bases and J lost 3, with 14 bases in between. There are 16 residues in the CDR3. The germline V gene has CDR1 LGHNA and CDR2 YNFKEQ. The CDR3 sequence is CASSQSISGYTGELFF. The CDR3 DNA sequence: TGTGCCAGCAGCCAGTCTATAAGCGGGTACACCGGGGAGCTGTTTTTT.

The rearrangement joins TRBV5-6 to TRBJ1-5; D call uncertain. V was trimmed by 1 base and J by 11 bases, leaving 13 bases between them. Germline loops: CDR1 SGHDT, CDR2 YYEEEE. The CDR3 runs 13 residues. Here the CDR3 DNA reads TGTGCCAGCAGCTTGTCTGGCGGGGAAGCCCAGCATTTT. Translating gives CASSLSGGEAQHF.

The chain joins TRBV7-9 to TRBJ2-3, with 7 bases aligning to TRBD1. Germline V gene lookup returns CDR1 SEHNR and CDR2 FQNEAQ (reference sequence). After removal of 3 bases from V and 3 bases from J, the junction contained 6 bases not matched to a gene. The CDR3 has 15 residues. CDR3 sequence reads: CASSFGDSGTDTQYF. The CDR3 DNA follows: TGTGCCAGCAGCTTCGGGGACAGTGGAACAGATACGCAGTATTTT. The full variable domain, completed using reference TRBV7-9 and TRBJ2-3, is DTGVSQNPRHKITKRGQNVTFRCDPISEHNRLYWYRQTLGQGPEFLTYFQNEAQLEKSRLLSDRFSAERPKGSFSTLEIQRTEQGDSAMYLCASSFGDSGTDTQYFGPGTRLTVL.

J is TRBJ2-1 and V is TRBV4-3, with 7 bases that match TRBD2. Unmatched junction bases numbered 10, after V lost 0 bases and J lost 8 bases. Germline loops: CDR1 LGHNA, CDR2 YSLEER. The CDR3 is 16 residues long. Here the CDR3 DNA reads TGCGCCAGCAGCCAAGATTACGGACTAGTAACCCATGAGCAGTTCTTC. Its translation is CASSQDYGLVTHEQFF.

The chain's CDR3 is CASSLRGTEPTYEQYF. The CDR3 DNA reads TGTGCCAGCAGTTTGCGGGGAACAGAGCCCACCTACGAGCAGTACTTC. The chain is built from TRBV27 and TRBJ2-7; a possible D gene is TRBD2 (6 bases). The V gene's germline CDR1 is MNHEY and CDR2 SMNVEV (reference sequence). The CDR3 spans 16 residues. The V end was cut by 3 bases, the J end by 2 bases, with 17 bases between.

V usage is TRBV5-1 and J usage is TRBJ1-1, with unresolved D. V was clipped by 2 bases and J by 1 base, with 18 bases between them. From germline, CDR1 is SGHRS and CDR2 YFSETQ. The CDR3 runs 17 residues. In DNA form, the CDR3 reads TGCGCCAGCAGCTTCTCCCAGTCCCCGTCTCGGAACACTGAAGCTTTCTTT. It yields the protein CASSFSQSPSRNTEAFF.

This chain links TRBV5-6 with TRBJ2-7, with 9 bases lining up with TRBD1. The CDR3 contains 16 residues. The germline V gene encodes CDR1 SGHDT and CDR2 YYEEEE. The V gene end was trimmed by 0 bases and the J gene end by 7 bases; junction bases not matched to a gene: 11. As DNA, the CDR3 is TGTGCCAGCAGCTTGGCTTTTGGACAGGGGAAGGTAGAGCAGTACTTC. This codes for CASSLAFGQGKVEQYF. Complete variable domain (other parts from reference TRBV5-6 and TRBJ2-7): DAGVTQSPTHLIKTRGQQVTLRCSPKSGHDTVSWYQQALGQGPQFIFQYYEEEERQRGNFPDRFSGHQFPNYSSELNVNALLLGDSALYLCASSLAFGQGKVEQYFGPGTRLTVT.

The rearrangement joins TRBV6-6 to TRBJ2-1, with D possibly being TRBD2 (5 bases). V was pared by 2 bases and J by 9 bases, with 14 bases between. Germline lookup yields CDR1 MNHNY and CDR2 SVGAGI (reference sequence). The CDR3 spans 14 residues. As DNA, the CDR3 is TGTGCCAGCAGTTACGCAGAGGGAACAACTGAGCAGTTCTTC. Amino acid sequence: CASSYAEGTTEQFF.

A single count supports this clone. The V gene is TRBV10-3, the J gene TRBJ1-5; D may be TRBD1 (6 bases). V lost 4 bases, J lost 5 bases, and 9 bases lay in between. Germline V gene sequence: CDR1 ENHRY, CDR2 SYGVKD. This CDR3 is 13 amino acids long. The CDR3 region has the DNA TGTGCCATCAGTGGGACAGACGATCAGCCCCAGCATTTT. It codes for CAISGTDDQPQHF.

V is TRBV6-6 and J is TRBJ1-1, with 7 bases matching TRBD1. Germline V gene sequence: CDR1 MNHNY, CDR2 SVGAGI (reference sequence). The CDR3 covers 15 residues. With 4 bases clipped from V and 0 bases from J, the junction kept 5 bases outside the gene matches. The CDR3 region has the DNA TGTGCCAGCAGTTCTACCAGGGGGATGAACACTGAAGCTTTCTTT. Its translation is CASSSTRGMNTEAFF.

This clone was seen more than once but under ten times. The chain uses TRBV6-5 and TRBJ1-1, with D maybe TRBD1 (6 bases). Trimming left V 0 bases short and J 4 bases short, with 15 bases between. The CDR3 is made up of 16 amino acids. Germline V CDR1 and CDR2: MNHEY, SVGAGI. CDR3: CASSYSATGFSTEAFF. The CDR3 nucleotides are TGTGCCAGCAGTTACTCGGCTACAGGGTTTAGCACTGAAGCTTTCTTT.

This chain joins TRBV7-8 and TRBJ1-6; no clear D gene. V shed 3 bases and J shed 5 bases, with 8 bases lying between them. Germline V gene lookup returns CDR1 SGHVS and CDR2 FQNEAQ. The length of the CDR3 is 14 residues. CDR3 amino acids: CASSLRQDNSPLHF. CDR3 DNA: TGTGCCAGCAGCTTGCGGCAAGATAATTCACCCCTCCACTTT.